One sample yielded the 32 T cell receptor beta chains listed below, sequenced in a study of blood T cells in healthy people across ages. Alongside a J-beta primer mix, a sample-barcoded 5' primer served in a second PCR lasting about 7 to 12 cycles. TCRdb independently ran MiXCR on the 5' RACE reads; one entry per CDR3 protein. The data contain about a million distinct CDR3 sequences, 35% to 40% of them singletons. The sample comprised blood. The receptors come from a man younger than 35 in good health.

This chain links TRBV4-3 with TRBJ1-1, with TRBD1 identical over 10 bases. The J segment lost 0 bases and the V segment lost 3 bases, leaving 13 bases of the junction unmatched. CDR3 size: 19 residues. Looked up from germline, CDR1 is LGHNA and CDR2 is YSLEER. CDR3 sequence (DNA): TGCGCCAGCAGCCAGAACACACCGGGACAGGGGAAGATGAACACTGAAGCTTTCTTT. Translating it yields CASSQNTPGQGKMNTEAFF.

This clonotype was seen only a few times. The chain carries TRBV27 and TRBJ2-7; tentative D call: TRBD1 (5 bases). The germline V and J ends were trimmed by 7 bases and 5 bases, with 12 bases remaining between them. Per germline, CDR1 MNHEY and CDR2 SMNVEV (reference sequence). The CDR3 totals 12 residues. CDR3 loop: CASKGAVDEQYF. DNA for the CDR3: TGTGCCAGCAAAGGGGCGGTTGACGAGCAGTACTTC.

This clonotype was counted between two and nine times. The rearrangement links TRBV20-1 to TRBJ2-3, with D possibly called TRBD1 or TRBD2 (5 bases each). The CDR3 spans 15 residues. The V gene lost 5 bases and the J gene lost 2 bases, with 17 bases spanning the gap. CDR1 and CDR2 from the germline V gene are DFQATT and SNEGSKA (reference sequence). The CDR3 coding sequence is TGCAGTGCTTACCATGCCGGGGCCACCACAGATACGCAGTATTTT. Translated: CSAYHAGATTDTQYF.

The V and J genes are TRBV7-3 and TRBJ2-1; 10 bases align to TRBD2. The CDR3 is made up of 17 amino acids. The V segment lost 4 bases and the J segment 0 bases; nucleotides outside the gene matches: 6. CDR1 and CDR2 (germline): SGHTA, FQGTGA. The CDR3 nucleotides are TGTGCCAGCAGCTCCAATAGCGGGGGGAGCTCCTACAATGAGCAGTTCTTC. Protein sequence: CASSSNSGGSSYNEQFF.

The chain joins TRBV12-2 to TRBJ2-7; TRBD1 is the table's D call, not checked against the DNA. TRBV12-2 is a listed pseudogene. There are 13 residues in the CDR3. The CDR3 nucleotides are TGTGCATGTCTCGACAACAGGGTTGCCGAGCAGTACTTC. Translation gives CACLDNRVAEQYF.

CDR3 loop: CSVVPAGSEQFF. CDR3 nucleotides: TGCAGCGTTGTTCCAGCGGGCAGTGAGCAGTTCTTC. The chain combines TRBV29-1 with TRBJ2-1; D is possibly TRBD2 (6 bases). CDR1 is SQVTM and CDR2 is ANQGSEA in the germline V gene. CDR3 length: 12 residues. The V and J ends lost 4 bases and 9 bases respectively, with 13 bases between them.

This rearrangement joins TRBV25-1 to TRBJ2-1; a weak D match, TRBD2 (6 bases). Germline-derived CDR1 and CDR2 are MGHDK and SYGVNS. CDR3 length: 18 residues. Trimming removed 1 base from V and 4 bases from J, with 20 bases in between. In DNA form, the CDR3 reads TGTGCCAGCAGTGAATTGGGGTGGGGGGTTCTAACTTACAATGAGCAGTTCTTC. Residues: CASSELGWGVLTYNEQFF.

This clonotype was observed a few times. This sequence joins TRBV20-1 and TRBJ2-1; D is possibly TRBD1 (5 bases). This CDR3 contains 12 residues. In germline, CDR1 is DFQATT, CDR2 SNEGSKA (reference sequence). Trimming pared 3 bases from V and 8 bases from J, leaving 11 bases between. CDR3 coding DNA: TGCAGTGCTAGTCTGGGGCAGCATGAGCAGTTCTTC. This gives the protein CSASLGQHEQFF.

CDR3 sequence reads: CSARFQEQYF. CDR3 in DNA: TGCAGTGCCAGATTCCAAGAGCAGTACTTC. The rearrangement links TRBV20-1 to TRBJ2-7; the D is unclear. V was cut by 6 bases and J by 7 bases, with 10 bases left in between. In germline, CDR1 is DFQATT, CDR2 SNEGSKA (reference sequence). The CDR3 contains 10 residues.

The chain joins TRBV4-1 to TRBJ1-1; 7 nucleotides align to TRBD1. The CDR3 length is 16 residues. The germline V gene encodes CDR1 MGHRA and CDR2 YSYEKL. The ends lost 2 bases at V and 4 bases at J; junction bases unmatched: 10. In DNA, the CDR3 is TGCGCCAGCAGCCAACACCCAACAGGGGTCGCCACTGAAGCTTTCTTT. Its translation is CASSQHPTGVATEAFF.

The chain has TRBV5-1 and TRBJ2-6; no firm D call. Germline CDR1 is SGHRS and CDR2 is YFSETQ. The CDR3 is 14 residues long. V gave up 4 bases and J gave up 9 bases, with 14 bases separating them. The CDR3 spells CASSLQGTVNVLTF. CDR3 bases: TGCGCCAGCAGCCTCCAAGGAACTGTCAACGTCCTGACTTTC.

This chain links TRBV5-1 with TRBJ1-2; 12 bases map to TRBD1. The CDR3 is made up of 13 amino acids. The ends lost 4 bases at V and 8 bases at J; junction bases unmatched: 3. CDR1 is SGHRS, CDR2 YFSETQ, per germline. This chain's CDR3 is CASSMGTGGGYTF. The CDR3 nucleotides are TGCGCCAGCAGCATGGGGACAGGGGGCGGCTACACCTTC.

The V call is TRBV20-1, the J call TRBJ2-3; 7 positions match TRBD2. CDR1 is DFQATT, CDR2 SNEGSKA, per germline (reference sequence). J lost 3 bases, V lost 6 bases, and 15 bases had no gene match. The CDR3 has 16 amino acids. The CDR3 nucleotides are TGCAGTGCCAGGGAATGGGCTAGCGGCCCAACAGATACGCAGTATTTT. It specifies CSAREWASGPTDTQYF.

This clonotype was seen a few times. The chain has TRBV20-1 and TRBJ1-6; 8 bases map to TRBD1. Germline V gene data show CDR1 as DFQATT and CDR2 as SNEGSKA (reference sequence). The length of the CDR3 is 15 residues. J was trimmed by 5 bases and V by 0 bases; bases with no gene match: 3. For the CDR3, the DNA is TGCAGTGCTAGAGACGGACAGGGCAATAATTCACCCCTCCACTTT. Protein sequence: CSARDGQGNNSPLHF.

This chain links TRBV12-3 or TRBV12-4 with TRBJ1-6; D ambiguous. CDR3 length equals 15 residues. The germline V and J ends were trimmed by 3 bases and 4 bases, with 10 bases remaining between them. This CDR3 is CASSLDNPYNSPLHF. Written as DNA, the CDR3 is TGTGCCAGCAGTTTGGATAACCCGTATAATTCACCCCTCCACTTT.

This clonotype was seen more than once but under ten times. V is TRBV30 and J is TRBJ2-7; D not certain. V dropped 2 bases and J dropped 3 bases, with 11 bases sitting between them. From germline, CDR1 is GTSNPN and CDR2 SVGIG (reference sequence). The CDR3 totals 13 residues. Here the CDR3 reads CAWSPDSIYEQYF. The CDR3 DNA follows: TGTGCCTGGAGTCCCGACTCAATCTACGAGCAGTACTTC.

This clonotype was recorded a few times. The chain combines TRBV6-6 with TRBJ1-5, with TRBD1 matching over 7 bases. CDR3 length: 15 amino acids. Losses at the gene ends were 6 bases for V and 10 bases for J; bases not matched to a gene: 15. Looked up from germline, CDR1 is MNHNY and CDR2 is SVGAGI (reference sequence). The chain's CDR3 is CASRLGTASVSPQHF. In DNA form, the CDR3 reads TGTGCCAGCAGACTCGGGACAGCCTCGGTAAGTCCCCAGCATTTT.

Points on this clonotype: A much larger clone differs from this one at a single base, so this may be a read error. V usage is TRBV10-3 and J usage is TRBJ2-3; D perhaps matches TRBD1 (5 bases). CDR1 and CDR2 (germline): ENHRY, SYGVKD. CDR3 length: 15 amino acids. The CDR3 protein is CAISATDISTNTQYF. CDR3 coding DNA: TGTGCCATCAGCGCTACGGACATATCCACAAATACGCAGTATTTT.

This clonotype showed up just a few times. The V and J genes are TRBV20-1 and TRBJ2-5, with D possibly being TRBD2 (5 bases). The CDR3 is 15 amino acids. V shed 6 bases and J shed 5 bases, with 22 bases lying between them. Germline V CDR1 and CDR2: DFQATT, SNEGSKA (reference sequence). The CDR3 reads CSAITRGRSTETQYF. In DNA form, the CDR3 reads TGCAGTGCCATAACCCGGGGTCGTAGCACGGAGACCCAGTACTTC.

This sequence joins TRBV10-2 and TRBJ1-1; D is unclear. The germline V gene has CDR1 WSHSY and CDR2 SAAADI. With 0 bases removed from V and 2 bases from J, the gap between germline ends came to 7 bases. CDR3 length: 14 amino acids. This CDR3 is CASSESISNTEAFF. The CDR3 nucleotides read TGCGCCAGCAGTGAGTCCATCTCCAACACTGAAGCTTTCTTT.

The chain carries TRBV11-2 and TRBJ1-4, with D possibly being TRBD1 (6 bases). V lost 5 bases to trimming and J lost 4 bases, with 14 bases between them. This CDR3 is built from 15 residues. Germline V gene lookup returns CDR1 SGHAT and CDR2 FQNNGV. The CDR3, as DNA: TGTGCCAGCAGCCTCACGACAGGCAGTAATGAAAAACTGTTTTTT. Protein sequence: CASSLTTGSNEKLFF.

This clonotype has just a few counts. The chain has TRBV30 and TRBJ1-5; a weak D match, TRBD1 (6 bases). V lost 0 bases to trimming and J lost 6 bases, with 9 bases between them. CDR1 GTSNPN and CDR2 SVGIG come from the germline V gene (reference sequence). The CDR3 is 13 residues long. The CDR3 region is CAWSVRGSQPQHF. CDR3 nucleotide sequence: TGTGCCTGGAGTGTTAGGGGGAGTCAGCCCCAGCATTTT.

The chain employs TRBV6-4 and TRBJ2-3, with D possibly TRBD1 on 6 matching bases. V was cut by 3 bases and J by 5 bases, with 18 bases left in between. The CDR3 sequence is 16 residues long. Germline values: CDR1 MRHNA, CDR2 SNTAGT. In DNA form, the CDR3 reads TGTGCCAGCAGTGATTGGGAATGGAAAGGGGGAGATACGCAGTATTTT. This codes for CASSDWEWKGGDTQYF.

On this clonotype: Germline and junction disagree at one end, which may indicate a read error. The chain joins TRBV29-1 to TRBJ2-3; no firm D call. The CDR3 is made up of 11 amino acids. Looked up from germline, CDR1 is SQVTM and CDR2 is ANQGSEA. The chain's CDR3 is CSVVLLDTRYF. CDR3 sequence (DNA): TGCAGCGTTGTACTCCTAGATACGCGGTATTTT.

This clonotype came up many times. The chain uses TRBV29-1 and TRBJ1-1; 7 bases align to TRBD1. V was pared by 7 bases and J by 6 bases, with 11 bases of the junction left unmatched. There are 13 residues in the CDR3. Germline CDR1 reads SQVTM; CDR2 reads ANQGSEA. CDR3 DNA sequence: TGCAGCGCCAGGACAGGTCTAATACCTGAAGCTTTCTTT. Translated, it gives CSARTGLIPEAFF.

The DNA of the CDR3 is TGTGCCAGCAGCTTAGAGAGAGGGCTGCAGACCCAGTACTTC. Its translation: CASSLERGLQTQYF. The rearrangement uses TRBV7-2 and TRBJ2-5, with a possible D match to TRBD2 (5 bases). V dropped 1 base and J dropped 6 bases, with 12 bases sitting between them. CDR1 and CDR2 (germline): SGHTA, FQGNSA. The CDR3 covers 14 residues. The full variable domain, with the rest looked up from reference TRBV7-2 and TRBJ2-5, is GAGVSQSPSNKVTEKGKDVELRCDPISGHTALYWYRQSLGQGLEFLIYFQGNSAPDKSGLPSDRFSAERTGGSVSTLTIQRTQQEDSAVYLCASSLERGLQTQYFGPGTRLLVL.

In this sample, this clonotype turned up a few times. V and J are TRBV7-3 and TRBJ1-1, with TRBD1 matching over 7 bases. Germline trimming cut 1 base from V and 6 bases from J; bases unmatched to any gene: 8. The CDR3 extends over 15 amino acids. The V gene's germline CDR1 is SGHTA and CDR2 FQGTGA. The CDR3 reads CASSLNRGTGAEAFF. The CDR3 DNA sequence: TGTGCCAGCAGCTTAAATCGTGGTACAGGGGCTGAAGCTTTCTTT.

The sample holds a few counts of this clonotype. V is TRBV12-3 or TRBV12-4 and J is TRBJ2-1; possibly TRBD1 or TRBD2 for D (5 bases each). This CDR3 is 16 amino acids long. Trimming shortened V by 5 bases and J by 0 bases, and 14 bases separated the two germline ends. In DNA form, the CDR3 reads TGTGCCAGCAGTCCGGGGACCCTGAGCTCCTACAATGAGCAGTTCTTC. Its protein is CASSPGTLSSYNEQFF.

This clonotype was found a few times. The chain couples TRBV5-1 to TRBJ2-1; TRBD1 matches 9 bases. The ends lost 0 bases at V and 9 bases at J; junction bases unmatched: 10. The CDR3 has 16 amino acids. Germline CDR1 SGHRS, CDR2 YFSETQ. The CDR3 loop reads CASSLVLGTGIGEQFF. The CDR3 region has the DNA TGCGCCAGCAGCTTGGTTCTCGGGACAGGGATTGGTGAGCAGTTCTTC. The full variable domain, with the rest looked up from reference TRBV5-1 and TRBJ2-1, is KAGVTQTPRYLIKTRGQQVTLSCSPISGHRSVSWYQQTPGQGLQFLFEYFSETQRNKGNFPGRFSGRQFSNSRSEMNVSTLELGDSALYLCASSLVLGTGIGEQFFGPGTRLTVL.

The genes are TRBV25-1 and TRBJ2-7; 7 bases agree with TRBD2. The trim removed 8 bases at V and 3 bases at J, leaving 7 bases unmatched. The CDR3 spans 13 residues. Per germline, CDR1 MGHDK and CDR2 SYGVNS. The CDR3 loop is CASSGRGDYEQYF. The CDR3 DNA follows: TGTGCCAGCTCCGGTCGGGGGGACTACGAGCAGTACTTC.

The genes are TRBV4-1 and TRBJ2-3; possible D gene TRBD1, 6 bases. CDR3 length: 15 residues. CDR1 and CDR2 from the germline V gene are MGHRA and YSYEKL. V lost 0 bases and J 8 bases, leaving 15 bases between the germline ends. The CDR3 DNA reads as TGCGCCAGCAGCCAAGATAGGACAGACCCCGGTACGCAGTATTTT. Translated, it gives CASSQDRTDPGTQYF.

About this clonotype itself: One end of the junction does not line up with germline, which may come from a read error. The chain uses TRBV6-6 and TRBJ2-3; the D gene is possibly TRBD2 (6 bases). Germline V lookup: CDR1 MNHNY, CDR2 SVGAGI (reference sequence). The CDR3 is 16 amino acids. CDR3 region: CTSSYSIGGSGDTQYF. The CDR3 coding sequence is TGTACCAGCAGTTACTCGATTGGAGGGAGTGGGGATACGCAGTATTTT.